This TCR beta chain was sequenced in a study of blood T cells in healthy people across ages. Combining a sample-barcoded 5' primer with a J-beta primer mix, a second PCR ran for 7 to 11 cycles. Unique molecular identifiers of 12 random nucleotides labeled each cDNA. TCRdb ran MiXCR on the 5' RACE reads and lists one entry per CDR3 protein. The sample records around 790,000 distinct CDR3 sequences, approximately 44% being singletons. Study-wide results and limits: Older age went with lower TCR beta diversity per million T cells, in a roughly linear way. Naive CD4+ cells and diversity were both higher in long-lived donors than in aged donors.

Germline values: CDR1 KGHDR, CDR2 SFDVKD. The CDR3 has 15 residues. V shed 4 bases and J shed 0 bases, with 10 bases lying between them. This clonotype has more than one count but fewer than ten. Its antigen remains unidentified. The V call is TRBV24-1, the J call TRBJ2-3, with D perhaps assigned TRBD1 or TRBD2 (5 bases each). The sequence derives from a man in his fifties or sixties in good health. Sequencing was carried out using blood. The chain's CDR3 is CATSDSGRSTDTQYF. The CDR3, as DNA: TGTGCCACCAGTGACTCGGGACGGAGCACAGATACGCAGTATTTT.